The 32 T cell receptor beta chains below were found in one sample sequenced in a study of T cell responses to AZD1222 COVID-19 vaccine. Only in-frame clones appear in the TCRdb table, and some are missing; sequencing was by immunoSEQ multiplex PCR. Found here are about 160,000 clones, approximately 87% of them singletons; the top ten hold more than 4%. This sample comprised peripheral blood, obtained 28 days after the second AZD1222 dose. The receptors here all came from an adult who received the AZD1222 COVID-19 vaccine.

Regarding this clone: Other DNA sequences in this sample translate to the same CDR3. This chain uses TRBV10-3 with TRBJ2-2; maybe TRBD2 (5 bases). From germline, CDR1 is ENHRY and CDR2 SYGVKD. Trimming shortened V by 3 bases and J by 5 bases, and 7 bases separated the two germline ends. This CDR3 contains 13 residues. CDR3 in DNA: TGTGCCATCAGTGATAGGGAGACCGGGGAGCTGTTTTTT. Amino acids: CAISDRETGELFF.

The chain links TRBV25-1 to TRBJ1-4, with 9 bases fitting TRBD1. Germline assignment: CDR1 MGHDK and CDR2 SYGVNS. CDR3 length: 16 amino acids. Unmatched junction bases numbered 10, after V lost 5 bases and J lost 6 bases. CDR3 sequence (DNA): TGTGCCAGCAGTCTAGATTTAGGACAGGGGTATGAAAAACTGTTTTTT. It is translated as CASSLDLGQGYEKLFF.

The CDR3 DNA reads as TGTGCCAGCAGCTCCCCAGGCCACACTGAAGCTTTCTTT. Translating gives CASSSPGHTEAFF. V is TRBV7-9 and J is TRBJ1-1; the D is unclear. CDR1 is SEHNR and CDR2 is FQNEAQ in the germline V gene (reference sequence). This CDR3 has 13 residues. Between the trimmed V and J ends, which lost 4 bases and 3 bases, there was a span of 9 bases.

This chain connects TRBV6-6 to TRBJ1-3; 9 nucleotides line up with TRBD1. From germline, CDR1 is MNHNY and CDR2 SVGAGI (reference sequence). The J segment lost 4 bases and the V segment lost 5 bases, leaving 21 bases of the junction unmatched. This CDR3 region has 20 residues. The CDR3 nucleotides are TGTGCCAGCAGTAGATCCCTCCCTGCAGCGGGACAGGGTAAAGGAAACACCATATATTTT. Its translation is CASSRSLPAAGQGKGNTIYF.

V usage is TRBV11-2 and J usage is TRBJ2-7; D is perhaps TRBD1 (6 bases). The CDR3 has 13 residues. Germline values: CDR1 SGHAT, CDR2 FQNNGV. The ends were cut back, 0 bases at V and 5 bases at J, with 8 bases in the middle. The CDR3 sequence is CASSLDRGDEQYF. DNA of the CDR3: TGTGCCAGCAGCTTAGACAGGGGCGACGAGCAGTACTTC. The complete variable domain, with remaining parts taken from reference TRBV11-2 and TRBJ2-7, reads EAGVAQSPRYKIIEKRQSVAFWCNPISGHATLYWYQQILGQGPKLLIQFQNNGVVDDSQLPKDRFSAERLKGVDSTLKIQPAKLEDSAVYLCASSLDRGDEQYFGPGTRLTVT.

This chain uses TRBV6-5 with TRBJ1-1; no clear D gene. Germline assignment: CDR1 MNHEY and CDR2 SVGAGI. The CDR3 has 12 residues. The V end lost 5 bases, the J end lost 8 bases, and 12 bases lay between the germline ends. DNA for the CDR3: TGTGCCAGCAGTACCTCCCGCACGGAAGCTTTCTTT. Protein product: CASSTSRTEAFF.

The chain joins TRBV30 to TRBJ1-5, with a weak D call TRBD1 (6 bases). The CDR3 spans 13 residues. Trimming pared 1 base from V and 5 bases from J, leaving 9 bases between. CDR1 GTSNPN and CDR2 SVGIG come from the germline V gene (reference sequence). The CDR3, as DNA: TGTGCCTGGAGTGCACAGGGAGATCAGCCCCAGCATTTT. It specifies CAWSAQGDQPQHF.

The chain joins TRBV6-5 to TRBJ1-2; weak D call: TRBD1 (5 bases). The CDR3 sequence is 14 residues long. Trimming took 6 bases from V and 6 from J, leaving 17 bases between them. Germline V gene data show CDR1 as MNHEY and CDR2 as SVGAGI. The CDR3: CASRPGADVDGYTF. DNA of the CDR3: TGTGCCAGCAGACCCGGGGCCGACGTTGATGGCTACACCTTC.

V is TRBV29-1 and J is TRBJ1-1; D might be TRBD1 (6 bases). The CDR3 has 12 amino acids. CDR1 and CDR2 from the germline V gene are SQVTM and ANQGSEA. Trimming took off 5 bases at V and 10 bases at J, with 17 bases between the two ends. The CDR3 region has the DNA TGCAGCGTTACGTGGGGGCAAGGGGTAGCTTTCTTT. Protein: CSVTWGQGVAFF.

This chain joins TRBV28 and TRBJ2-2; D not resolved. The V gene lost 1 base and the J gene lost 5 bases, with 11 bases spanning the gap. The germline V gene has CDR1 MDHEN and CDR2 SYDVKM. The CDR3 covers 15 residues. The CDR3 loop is CASSLYRQATGELFF. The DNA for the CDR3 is TGTGCCAGCAGTTTATATAGGCAGGCGACCGGGGAGCTGTTTTTT.

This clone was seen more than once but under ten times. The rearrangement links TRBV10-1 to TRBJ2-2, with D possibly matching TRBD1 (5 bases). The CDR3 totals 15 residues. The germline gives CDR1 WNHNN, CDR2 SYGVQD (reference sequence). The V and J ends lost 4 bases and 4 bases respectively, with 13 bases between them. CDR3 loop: CASSVVKGRTGELFF. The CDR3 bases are TGCGCCAGCAGTGTGGTGAAGGGGCGCACCGGGGAGCTGTTTTTT.

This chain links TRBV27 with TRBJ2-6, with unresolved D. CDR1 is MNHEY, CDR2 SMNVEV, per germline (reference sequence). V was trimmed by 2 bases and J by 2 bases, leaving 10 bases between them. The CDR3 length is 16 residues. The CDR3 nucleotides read TGTGCCAGCAGTTTAAAGGGTGGTGCTGGGGCCAACGTCCTGACTTTC. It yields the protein CASSLKGGAGANVLTF.

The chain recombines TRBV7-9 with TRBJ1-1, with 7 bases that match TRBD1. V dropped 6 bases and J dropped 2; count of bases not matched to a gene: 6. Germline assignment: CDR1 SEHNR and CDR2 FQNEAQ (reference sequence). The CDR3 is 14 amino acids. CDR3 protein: CASRWDRGNTEAFF. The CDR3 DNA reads TGTGCCAGCAGATGGGACAGAGGAAACACTGAAGCTTTCTTT.

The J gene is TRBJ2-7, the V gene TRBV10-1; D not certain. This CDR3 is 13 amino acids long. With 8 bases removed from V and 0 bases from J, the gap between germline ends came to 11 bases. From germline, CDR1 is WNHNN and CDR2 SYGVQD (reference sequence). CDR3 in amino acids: CASGPPDSYEQYF. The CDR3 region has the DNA TGCGCCAGCGGCCCCCCCGACTCCTACGAGCAGTACTTC.

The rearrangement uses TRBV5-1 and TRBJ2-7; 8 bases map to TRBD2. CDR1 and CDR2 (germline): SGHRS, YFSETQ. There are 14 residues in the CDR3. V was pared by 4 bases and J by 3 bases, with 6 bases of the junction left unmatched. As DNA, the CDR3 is TGCGCCAGCAGCGGGGGACTAGGGGACTACGAGCAGTACTTC. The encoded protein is CASSGGLGDYEQYF.

The CDR3 nucleotides are TGTGCCAGCAGTTTATCGATACAGAGCTCCTACAATGAGCAGTTCTTC. Translated, it gives CASSLSIQSSYNEQFF. The rearrangement uses TRBV27 and TRBJ2-1; no firm D call. Trimming left V 0 bases short and J 0 bases short, with 9 bases between. Per the germline V gene, CDR1 is MNHEY and CDR2 is SMNVEV (reference sequence). The CDR3 consists of 16 residues.

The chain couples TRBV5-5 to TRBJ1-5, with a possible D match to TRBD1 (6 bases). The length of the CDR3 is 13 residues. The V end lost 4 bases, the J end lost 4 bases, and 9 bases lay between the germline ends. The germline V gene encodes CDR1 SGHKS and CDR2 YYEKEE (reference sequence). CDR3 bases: TGTGCCAGCAGCGTGGACAGTAATCAGCCCCAGCATTTT. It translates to CASSVDSNQPQHF.

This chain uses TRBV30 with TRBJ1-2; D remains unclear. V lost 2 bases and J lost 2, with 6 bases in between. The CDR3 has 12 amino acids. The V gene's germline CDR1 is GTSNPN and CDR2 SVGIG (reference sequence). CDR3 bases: TGTGCCTGGAGTCCCCTCAACTATGGCTACACCTTC. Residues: CAWSPLNYGYTF.

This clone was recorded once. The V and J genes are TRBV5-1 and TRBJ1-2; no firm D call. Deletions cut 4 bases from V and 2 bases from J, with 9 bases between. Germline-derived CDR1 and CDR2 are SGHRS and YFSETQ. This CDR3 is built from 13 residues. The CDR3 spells CASSQDGNYGYTF. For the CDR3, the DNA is TGCGCCAGCAGCCAGGACGGCAACTATGGCTACACCTTC.

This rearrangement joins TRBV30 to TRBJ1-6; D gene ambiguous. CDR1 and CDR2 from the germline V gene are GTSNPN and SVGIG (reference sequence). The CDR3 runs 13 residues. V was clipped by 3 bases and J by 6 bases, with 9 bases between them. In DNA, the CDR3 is TGTGCCTGGAGGATTACAGTTAATTCACCCCTCCACTTT. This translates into CAWRITVNSPLHF.

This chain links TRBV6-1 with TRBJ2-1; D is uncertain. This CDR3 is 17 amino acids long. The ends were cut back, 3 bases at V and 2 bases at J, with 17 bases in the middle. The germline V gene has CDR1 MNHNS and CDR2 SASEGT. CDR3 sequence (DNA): TGTGCCAGCAGTGAGGGAAGTCCGGCAGCAACCTACAATGAGCAGTTCTTC. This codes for CASSEGSPAATYNEQFF.

CDR3 protein: CAIRGPFNSPLHF. Here the CDR3 DNA reads TGTGCCATCAGGGGACCGTTTAATTCACCCCTCCACTTT. The rearrangement uses TRBV10-3 and TRBJ1-6, with TRBD1 as a possible D gene (5 bases). V was trimmed by 6 bases and J by 6 bases, leaving 9 bases between them. This CDR3 is built from 13 residues. Per the germline V gene, CDR1 is ENHRY and CDR2 is SYGVKD.

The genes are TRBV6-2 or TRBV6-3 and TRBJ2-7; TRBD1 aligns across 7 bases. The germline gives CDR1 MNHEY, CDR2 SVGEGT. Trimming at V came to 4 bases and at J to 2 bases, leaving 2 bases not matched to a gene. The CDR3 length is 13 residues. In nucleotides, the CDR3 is TGTGCCAGCAGTTGGGACAGAACCTACGAGCAGTACTTC. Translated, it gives CASSWDRTYEQYF.

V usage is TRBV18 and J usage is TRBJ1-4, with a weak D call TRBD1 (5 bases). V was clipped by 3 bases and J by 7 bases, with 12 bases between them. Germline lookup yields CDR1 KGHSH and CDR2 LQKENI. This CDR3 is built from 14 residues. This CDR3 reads CASSPRGGGEKLFF. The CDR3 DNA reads TGTGCCAGCTCACCTCGCGGGGGAGGTGAAAAACTGTTTTTT.

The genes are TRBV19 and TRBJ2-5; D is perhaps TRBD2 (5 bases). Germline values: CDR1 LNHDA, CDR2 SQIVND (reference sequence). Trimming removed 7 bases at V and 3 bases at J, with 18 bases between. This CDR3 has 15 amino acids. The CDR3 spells CASTPTSIAKETQYF. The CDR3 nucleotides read TGTGCCAGTACCCCTACTAGTATTGCCAAAGAGACCCAGTACTTC.

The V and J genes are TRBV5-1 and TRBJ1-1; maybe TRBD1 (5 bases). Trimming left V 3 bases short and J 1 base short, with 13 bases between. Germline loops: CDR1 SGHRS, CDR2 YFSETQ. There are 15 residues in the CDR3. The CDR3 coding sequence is TGCGCCAGCAGCTCCAGGGCAGGTGGGAACACTGAAGCTTTCTTT. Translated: CASSSRAGGNTEAFF. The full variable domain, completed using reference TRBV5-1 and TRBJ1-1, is KAGVTQTPRYLIKTRGQQVTLSCSPISGHRSVSWYQQTPGQGLQFLFEYFSETQRNKGNFPGRFSGRQFSNSRSEMNVSTLELGDSALYLCASSSRAGGNTEAFFGQGTRLTVV.

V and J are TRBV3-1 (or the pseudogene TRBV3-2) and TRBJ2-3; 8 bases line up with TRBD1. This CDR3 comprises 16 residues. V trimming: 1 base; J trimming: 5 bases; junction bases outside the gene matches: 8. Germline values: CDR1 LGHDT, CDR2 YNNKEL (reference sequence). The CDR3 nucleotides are TGTGCCAGCAGCCAAGTGGCACAGGGGGAAGTAGATACGCAGTATTTT. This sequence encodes CASSQVAQGEVDTQYF.

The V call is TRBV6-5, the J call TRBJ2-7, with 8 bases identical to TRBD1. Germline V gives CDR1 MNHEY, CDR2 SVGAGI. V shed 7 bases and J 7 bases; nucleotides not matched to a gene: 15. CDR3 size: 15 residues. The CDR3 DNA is TGTGCCAGCAACCGGGACAGGCCCGGGGGAGTGGAGCAGTACTTC. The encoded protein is CASNRDRPGGVEQYF.

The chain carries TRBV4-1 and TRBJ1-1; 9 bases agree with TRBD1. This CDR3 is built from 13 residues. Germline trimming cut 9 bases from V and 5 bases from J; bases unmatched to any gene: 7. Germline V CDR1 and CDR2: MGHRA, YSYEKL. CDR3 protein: CASNRGRGTEAFF. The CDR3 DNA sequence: TGCGCCAGTAACAGGGGGCGCGGAACTGAAGCTTTCTTT.

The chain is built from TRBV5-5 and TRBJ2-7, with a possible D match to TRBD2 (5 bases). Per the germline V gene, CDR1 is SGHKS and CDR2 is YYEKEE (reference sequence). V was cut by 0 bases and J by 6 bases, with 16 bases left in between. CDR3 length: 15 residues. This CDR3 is CASSLVSDSPFEQYF. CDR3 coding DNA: TGTGCCAGCAGCTTGGTTAGCGATTCCCCCTTCGAGCAGTACTTC.

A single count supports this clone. DNA of the CDR3: TGTGCCAGCAGCCTACGGGACAGACTTGTTGGCGGGGAGCTGTTTTTT. Protein sequence: CASSLRDRLVGGELFF. The chain is built from TRBV7-9 and TRBJ2-2; 7 positions agree with TRBD1. Germline V gene sequence: CDR1 SEHNR, CDR2 FQNEAQ (reference sequence). The CDR3 runs to 16 residues. V shed 5 bases and J 7 bases; nucleotides not matched to a gene: 13.

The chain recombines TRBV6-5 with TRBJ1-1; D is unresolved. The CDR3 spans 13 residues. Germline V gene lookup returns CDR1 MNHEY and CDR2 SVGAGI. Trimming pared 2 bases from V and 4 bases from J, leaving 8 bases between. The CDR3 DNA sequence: TGTGCCAGCAGTTACAAGGGATTCACTGAAGCTTTCTTT. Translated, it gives CASSYKGFTEAFF.